This TCR beta chain was obtained from a study of blood T cell repertoires in COVID-19. The ends were cut back, 4 bases at V and 11 bases at J, with 12 bases in the middle. This CDR3 has 12 residues. Per germline, CDR1 LGHDT and CDR2 YNNKEL (reference sequence). While infection was still active, Seattle patients were enrolled and then followed longitudinally. The assay was immunoSEQ multiplex PCR, and TCRdb's table has in-frame clones only and misses some. The top ten hold 0.83% of the sample, which has fewer than 250,000 clones, around 90% seen once. The sequence was collected from a man aged 30-40 years with COVID-19, enrolled during active disease. The specimen sequenced was peripheral blood. V usage is TRBV3-1 (or the pseudogene TRBV3-2) and J usage is TRBJ1-3; D is uncertain. CDR3 in DNA: TGTGCCAGCAGCCCCCGGGCGGGCCCCATATATTTT. Amino acids: CASSPRAGPIYF.